Following are 15 T cell receptor beta chains from one sample sequenced in a study of blood T cell repertoires in COVID-19. The table came from immunoSEQ multiplex PCR; TCRdb's copy has only in-frame clones and leaves some out. The profile shows more than 400,000 clones, 87% of them singletons. The sequencing sample was made of PBMCs or T cells enriched from blood (not recorded which). Every receptor here comes from a woman between 18 and 30 years old who had recovered from COVID-19.

The chain uses TRBV9 and TRBJ1-6; 11 bases line up with TRBD1. There are 16 residues in the CDR3. The junction had 13 bases not matched to a gene; V was cut back by 3 bases and J by 14 bases. In germline, CDR1 is SGDLS, CDR2 YYNGEE. This CDR3 is CASSAALGQGEGALHF. The CDR3 coding sequence is TGTGCCAGCAGCGCCGCCCTGGGACAGGGGGAAGGGGCCCTCCACTTT.

The gene calls are TRBV28 and TRBJ2-2, with 14 bases identical to TRBD2. The CDR3 is 16 residues long. The V gene's germline CDR1 is MDHEN and CDR2 SYDVKM. Trimming cost V 11 bases and J 5 bases; bases outside gene matches: 10. CDR3 sequence: CAGATGTSGGTGELFF. The CDR3 DNA reads as TGTGCCGGGGCGACCGGGACTAGCGGGGGTACCGGGGAGCTGTTTTTT.

The chain is built from TRBV27 and TRBJ2-5; 14 nucleotides align to TRBD2. This CDR3 comprises 18 residues. V lost 6 bases and J lost 5; bases outside the gene matches: 14. Germline values: CDR1 MNHEY, CDR2 SMNVEV (reference sequence). The chain's CDR3 is CASSRIRLAGGLGETQYF. The CDR3 bases are TGTGCCAGCAGCCGTATCAGACTAGCGGGGGGGCTGGGGGAGACCCAGTACTTC.

The chain carries TRBV4-1 and TRBJ2-5, with 13 bases matching TRBD2. The germline CDR1 and CDR2 sequences are MGHRA and YSYEKL. CDR3 length equals 16 residues. After removal of 3 bases from V and 4 bases from J, the junction contained 5 bases not matched to a gene. The CDR3 DNA reads as TGCGCCAGCAGCCACCTGGGACTAGCGGGGATAGAGACCCAGTACTTC. It translates to CASSHLGLAGIETQYF.

The gene calls are TRBV7-2 and TRBJ1-1; D uncertain. Per the germline V gene, CDR1 is SGHTA and CDR2 is FQGNSA. The V gene lost 1 base and the J gene lost 5 bases, with 11 bases spanning the gap. This CDR3 is 14 amino acids long. Written as DNA, the CDR3 is TGTGCCAGCAGCTTAGGAGACGGCGGGACTGAAGCTTTCTTT. It is translated as CASSLGDGGTEAFF.

The J gene is TRBJ2-1, the V gene TRBV7-8; 7 bases map to TRBD1. The CDR3 consists of 14 residues. V lost 1 base and J lost 8; bases outside the gene matches: 5. Germline CDR1 SGHVS, CDR2 FQNEAQ. CDR3 sequence reads: CASSLEQGRDEQFF. For the CDR3, the DNA is TGTGCCAGCAGCTTAGAACAGGGGCGGGATGAGCAGTTCTTC.

This chain joins TRBV6-5 and TRBJ2-7; 8 nucleotides match TRBD1. The V segment lost 7 bases and the J segment 3 bases; nucleotides outside the gene matches: 11. The CDR3 loop spans 15 amino acids. The germline V gene has CDR1 MNHEY and CDR2 SVGAGI. CDR3 nucleotide sequence: TGTGCCAGCACAAGGAGAGGGACAGGAGACTACGAGCAGTACTTC. It codes for CASTRRGTGDYEQYF.

The gene calls are TRBV2 and TRBJ2-1; 7 nucleotides agree with TRBD2. Trimming removed 6 bases from V and 4 bases from J; junction bases left unmatched: 6. The CDR3 consists of 14 residues. CDR1 is SNHLY and CDR2 is FYNNEI in the germline V gene. CDR3 region: CASRGGEIYNEQFF. Written as DNA, the CDR3 is TGTGCCAGCAGGGGAGGGGAAATATACAATGAGCAGTTCTTC.

The chain combines TRBV7-3 with TRBJ2-2; 14 nucleotides match TRBD2. V gave up 3 bases and J gave up 5 bases; unmatched junction bases: 2. This CDR3 contains 16 residues. Germline CDR1 SGHTA, CDR2 FQGTGA. This CDR3 is CASSFGLAGGTGELFF. CDR3 nucleotides: TGTGCCAGCAGCTTTGGACTAGCGGGGGGAACCGGGGAGCTGTTTTTT.

The chain is built from TRBV25-1 and TRBJ2-7; 10 bases are a match to TRBD1. The V gene end was trimmed by 6 bases and the J gene end by 5 bases; junction bases not matched to a gene: 7. The germline V gene encodes CDR1 MGHDK and CDR2 SYGVNS. The CDR3 runs to 14 residues. CDR3 amino acids: CASSAWGQGNEQYF. CDR3 nucleotide sequence: TGTGCCAGCAGCGCCTGGGGACAGGGGAACGAGCAGTACTTC.

The chain combines TRBV5-1 with TRBJ1-2, with D possibly being TRBD1 (5 bases). CDR1 is SGHRS and CDR2 is YFSETQ in the germline V gene. The length of the CDR3 is 14 residues. V gave up 4 bases and J gave up 4 bases, with 14 bases separating them. The CDR3 spells CASSPPAGPYGYTF. Here the CDR3 DNA reads TGCGCCAGCAGCCCTCCGGCAGGGCCCTATGGCTACACCTTC.

The chain combines TRBV3-1 (or the pseudogene TRBV3-2) with TRBJ1-2; D is uncertain. V shed 3 bases and J shed 4 bases, with 9 bases lying between them. The CDR3 is 13 amino acids. CDR1 and CDR2 (germline): LGHDT, YNNKEL (reference sequence). CDR3 nucleotides: TGTGCCAGCAGCCATTCTAGTCGCTATGGCTACACCTTC. This encodes CASSHSSRYGYTF.

The CDR3: CASSQLAAGRFANTGELFF. The CDR3 bases are TGTGCCAGTAGTCAACTAGCGGCAGGAAGATTCGCGAACACCGGGGAGCTGTTTTTT. The chain employs TRBV19 and TRBJ2-2, with 8 bases that match TRBD2. Germline V gives CDR1 LNHDA, CDR2 SQIVND (reference sequence). V lost 5 bases, J lost 0 bases, and 14 bases stayed unmatched. CDR3 length: 19 amino acids.

The rearrangement links TRBV5-1 to TRBJ2-7; D is ambiguous. Germline values: CDR1 SGHRS, CDR2 YFSETQ. This CDR3 contains 15 residues. V lost 0 bases and J 5 bases, leaving 15 bases between the germline ends. The CDR3 protein is CASSLELSGPNEQYF. Written as DNA, the CDR3 is TGCGCCAGCAGCTTGGAATTATCGGGTCCCAACGAGCAGTACTTC.

The chain uses TRBV29-1 and TRBJ1-2; D may be TRBD1 (5 bases). V lost 7 bases and J lost 5, with 14 bases in between. Germline assignment: CDR1 SQVTM and CDR2 ANQGSEA. CDR3 length: 12 residues. CDR3 nucleotide sequence: TGCAGCGCTAAGGGACTTACGTATGGCTACACCTTC. This encodes CSAKGLTYGYTF.